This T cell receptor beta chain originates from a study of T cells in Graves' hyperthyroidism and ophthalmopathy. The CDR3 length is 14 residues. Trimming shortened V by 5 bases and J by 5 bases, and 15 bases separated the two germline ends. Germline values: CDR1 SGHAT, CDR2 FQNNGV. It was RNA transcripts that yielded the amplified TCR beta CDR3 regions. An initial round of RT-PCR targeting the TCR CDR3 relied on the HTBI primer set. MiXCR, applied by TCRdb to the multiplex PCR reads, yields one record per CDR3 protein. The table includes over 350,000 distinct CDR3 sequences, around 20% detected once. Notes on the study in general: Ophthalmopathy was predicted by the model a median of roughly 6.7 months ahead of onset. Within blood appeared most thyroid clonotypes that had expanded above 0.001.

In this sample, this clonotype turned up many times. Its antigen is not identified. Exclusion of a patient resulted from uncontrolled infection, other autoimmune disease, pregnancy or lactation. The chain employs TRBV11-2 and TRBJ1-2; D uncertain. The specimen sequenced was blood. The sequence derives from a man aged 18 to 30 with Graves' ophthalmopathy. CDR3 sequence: CASSPSWAGYGYTF. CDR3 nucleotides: TGTGCCAGCAGCCCTTCCTGGGCGGGGTATGGCTACACCTTC.